Its frequency marks the clone carrying this T cell receptor beta chain as medium-sized (0.01 to 0.1%). CDR3 length equals 13 residues. TRB was amplified from roughly 250 ng of peripheral blood genomic DNA per sample. One tube held mixed TRB-A and TRB-B primer pools for touch-down PCR. Using the multiplex PCR reads, TCRdb records one entry per CDR3 protein without DNA. Here the sample table reports thousands of distinct CDR3 sequences. These data come from a study of T cell clusters in autoimmune cytopenias. The sample was peripheral blood. V is TRBV12-3 or TRBV12-4 and J is TRBJ1-2. This clonotype originated in a human donor with an autoimmune cytopenia or autoimmune hepatitis (not recorded which). CDR3 protein: CASSLAGTYGYTF.